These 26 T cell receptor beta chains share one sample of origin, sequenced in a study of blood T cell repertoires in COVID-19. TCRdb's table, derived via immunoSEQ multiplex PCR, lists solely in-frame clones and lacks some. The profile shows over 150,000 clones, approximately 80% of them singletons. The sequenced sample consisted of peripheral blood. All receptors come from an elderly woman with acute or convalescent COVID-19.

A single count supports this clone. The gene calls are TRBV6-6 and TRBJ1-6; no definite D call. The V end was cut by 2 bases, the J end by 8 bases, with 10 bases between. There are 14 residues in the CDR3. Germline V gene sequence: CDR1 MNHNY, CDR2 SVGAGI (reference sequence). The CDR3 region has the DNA TGTGCCAGCAGTTACAGGTCGGGATATTCACCCCTCCACTTT. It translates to CASSYRSGYSPLHF.

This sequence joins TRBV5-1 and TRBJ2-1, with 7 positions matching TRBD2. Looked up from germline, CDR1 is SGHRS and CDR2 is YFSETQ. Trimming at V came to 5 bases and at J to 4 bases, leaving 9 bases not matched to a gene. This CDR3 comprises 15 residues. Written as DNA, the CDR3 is TGCGCCAGCAGTCGTCGGGGGGAAATATACAATGAGCAGTTCTTC. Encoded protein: CASSRRGEIYNEQFF.

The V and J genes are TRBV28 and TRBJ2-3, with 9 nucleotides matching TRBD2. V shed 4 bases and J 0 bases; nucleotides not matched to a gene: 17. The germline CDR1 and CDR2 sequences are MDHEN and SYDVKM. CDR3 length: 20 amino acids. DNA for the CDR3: TGTGCCAGCAGTTGGTTTCTAGCGGGGTCCCCTTCCACTAGCACAGATACGCAGTATTTT. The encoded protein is CASSWFLAGSPSTSTDTQYF.

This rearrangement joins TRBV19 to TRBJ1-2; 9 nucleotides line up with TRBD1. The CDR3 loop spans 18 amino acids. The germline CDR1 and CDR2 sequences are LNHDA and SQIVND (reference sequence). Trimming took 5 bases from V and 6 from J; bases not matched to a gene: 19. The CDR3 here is CASSPPGQGLSDYNGYTF. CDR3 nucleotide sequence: TGTGCCAGTAGTCCGCCGGGACAGGGTCTATCCGATTACAATGGCTACACCTTC.

The CDR3 is CASSQDSGGPHNEQFF. The CDR3 DNA reads TGCGCCAGCAGCCAAGATTCGGGGGGTCCCCACAATGAGCAGTTCTTC. The chain has TRBV4-3 and TRBJ2-1; TRBD2 aligns across 7 bases. V dropped 0 bases and J dropped 5; count of bases not matched to a gene: 7. This CDR3 region has 16 residues. Germline-derived CDR1 and CDR2 are LGHNA and YSLEER.

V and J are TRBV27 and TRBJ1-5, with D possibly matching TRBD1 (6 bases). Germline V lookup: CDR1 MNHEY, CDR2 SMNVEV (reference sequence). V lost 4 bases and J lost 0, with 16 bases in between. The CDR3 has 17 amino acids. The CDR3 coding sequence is TGTGCCAGCAGTTCGCAGGGGTTTGGGGCTAGCAATCAGCCCCAGCATTTT. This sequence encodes CASSSQGFGASNQPQHF.

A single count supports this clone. The CDR3 nucleotides are TGCGCCAGCCAATTTCTAGCGGGAGAGGGCAGTGAGCAGTTCTTC. Translated: CASQFLAGEGSEQFF. The chain joins TRBV10-2 to TRBJ2-1, with 10 bases aligning to TRBD2. V lost 8 bases, J lost 9 bases, and 13 bases stayed unmatched. Per the germline V gene, CDR1 is WSHSY and CDR2 is SAAADI. The CDR3 has 15 residues.

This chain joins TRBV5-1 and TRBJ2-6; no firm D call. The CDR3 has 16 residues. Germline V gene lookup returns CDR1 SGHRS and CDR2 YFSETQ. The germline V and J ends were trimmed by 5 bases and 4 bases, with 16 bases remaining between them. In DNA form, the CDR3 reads TGCGCCAGCAGTAGTGTGATTTCTCTGGGGGCCAACGTCCTGACTTTC. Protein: CASSSVISLGANVLTF. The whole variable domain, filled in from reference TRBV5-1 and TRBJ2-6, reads KAGVTQTPRYLIKTRGQQVTLSCSPISGHRSVSWYQQTPGQGLQFLFEYFSETQRNKGNFPGRFSGRQFSNSRSEMNVSTLELGDSALYLCASSSVISLGANVLTFGAGSRLTVL.

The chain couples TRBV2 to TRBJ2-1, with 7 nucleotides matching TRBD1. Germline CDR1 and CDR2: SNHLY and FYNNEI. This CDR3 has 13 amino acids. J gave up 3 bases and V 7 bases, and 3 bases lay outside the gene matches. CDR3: CASTRTGYNEQFF. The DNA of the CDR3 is TGTGCCAGCACCCGGACAGGCTACAATGAGCAGTTCTTC. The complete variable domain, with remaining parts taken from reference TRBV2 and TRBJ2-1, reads EPEVTQTPSHQVTQMGQEVILRCVPISNHLYFYWYRQILGQKVEFLVSFYNNEISEKSEIFDDQFSVERPDGSNFTLKIRSTKLEDSAMYFCASTRTGYNEQFFGPGTRLTVL.

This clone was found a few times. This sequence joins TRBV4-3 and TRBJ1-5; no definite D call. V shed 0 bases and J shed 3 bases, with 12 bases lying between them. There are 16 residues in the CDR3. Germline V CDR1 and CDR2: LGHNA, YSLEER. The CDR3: CASSQEAGRHNQPQHF. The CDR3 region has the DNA TGCGCCAGCAGCCAAGAGGCGGGCAGACACAATCAGCCCCAGCATTTT.

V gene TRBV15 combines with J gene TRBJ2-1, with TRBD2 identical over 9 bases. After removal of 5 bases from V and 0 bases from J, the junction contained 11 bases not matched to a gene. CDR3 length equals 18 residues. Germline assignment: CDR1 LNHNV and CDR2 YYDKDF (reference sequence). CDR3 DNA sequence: TGTGCCACCAGCCGAGGACTAGCGACCGACAGCTCCTACAATGAGCAGTTCTTC. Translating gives CATSRGLATDSSYNEQFF.

This chain's CDR3 is CASSPRIGGGTDTQYF. For the CDR3, the DNA is TGTGCCAGCAGCCCCAGAATAGGGGGGGGCACAGATACGCAGTATTTT. The V and J genes are TRBV7-2 and TRBJ2-3; the D gene is possibly TRBD2 (7 bases). V was trimmed by 5 bases and J by 1 base, leaving 16 bases between them. Germline V lookup: CDR1 SGHTA, CDR2 FQGNSA. CDR3 length: 16 amino acids. Full variable domain (outside the CDR3, taken from reference TRBV7-2 and TRBJ2-3): GAGVSQSPSNKVTEKGKDVELRCDPISGHTALYWYRQSLGQGLEFLIYFQGNSAPDKSGLPSDRFSAERTGGSVSTLTIQRTQQEDSAVYLCASSPRIGGGTDTQYFGPGTRLTVL.

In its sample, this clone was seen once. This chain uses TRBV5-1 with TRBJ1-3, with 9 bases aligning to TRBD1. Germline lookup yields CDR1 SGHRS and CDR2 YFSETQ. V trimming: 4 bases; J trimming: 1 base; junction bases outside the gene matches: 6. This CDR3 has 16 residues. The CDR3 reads CASSRTGQGSGNTIYF. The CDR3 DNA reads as TGCGCCAGCAGCAGGACCGGACAGGGGTCTGGAAACACCATATATTTT.

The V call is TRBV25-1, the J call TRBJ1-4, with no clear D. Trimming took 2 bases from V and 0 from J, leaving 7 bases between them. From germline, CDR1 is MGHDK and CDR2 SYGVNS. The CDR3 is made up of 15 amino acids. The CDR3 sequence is CASSERIATNEKLFF. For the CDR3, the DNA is TGTGCCAGCAGTGAACGTATAGCAACTAATGAAAAACTGTTTTTT.

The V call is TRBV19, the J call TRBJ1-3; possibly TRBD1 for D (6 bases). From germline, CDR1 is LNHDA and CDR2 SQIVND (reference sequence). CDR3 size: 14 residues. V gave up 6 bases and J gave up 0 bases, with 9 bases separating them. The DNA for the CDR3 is TGTGCCAGTAGCCAGGGGAACTCTGGAAACACCATATATTTT. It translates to CASSQGNSGNTIYF.

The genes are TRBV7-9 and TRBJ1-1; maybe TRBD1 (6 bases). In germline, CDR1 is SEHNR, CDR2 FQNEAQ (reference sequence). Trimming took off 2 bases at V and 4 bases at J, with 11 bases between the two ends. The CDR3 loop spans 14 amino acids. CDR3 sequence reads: CASSLRGGPTEAFF. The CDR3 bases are TGTGCCAGCAGCTTAAGGGGGGGACCCACTGAAGCTTTCTTT.

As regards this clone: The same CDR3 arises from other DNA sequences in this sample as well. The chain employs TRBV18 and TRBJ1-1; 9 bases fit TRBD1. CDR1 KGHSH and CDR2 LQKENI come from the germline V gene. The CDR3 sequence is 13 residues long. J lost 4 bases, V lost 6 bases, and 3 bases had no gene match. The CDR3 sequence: CASSPTGGTEAFF. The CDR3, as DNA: TGTGCCAGCTCGCCGACAGGGGGCACTGAAGCTTTCTTT.

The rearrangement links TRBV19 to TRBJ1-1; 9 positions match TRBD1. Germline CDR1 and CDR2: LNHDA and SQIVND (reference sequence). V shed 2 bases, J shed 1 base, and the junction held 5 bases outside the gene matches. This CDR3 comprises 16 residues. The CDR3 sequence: CASSIWTGEPNTEAFF. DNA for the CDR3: TGTGCCAGTAGTATATGGACAGGGGAGCCGAACACTGAAGCTTTCTTT.

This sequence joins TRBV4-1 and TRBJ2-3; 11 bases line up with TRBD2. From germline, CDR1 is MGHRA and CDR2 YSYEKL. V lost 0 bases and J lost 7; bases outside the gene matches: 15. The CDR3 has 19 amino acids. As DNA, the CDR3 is TGCGCCAGCAGCCAAGAGGGGTGGGGGACTAGCGGCACTACATATACGCAGTATTTT. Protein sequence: CASSQEGWGTSGTTYTQYF.

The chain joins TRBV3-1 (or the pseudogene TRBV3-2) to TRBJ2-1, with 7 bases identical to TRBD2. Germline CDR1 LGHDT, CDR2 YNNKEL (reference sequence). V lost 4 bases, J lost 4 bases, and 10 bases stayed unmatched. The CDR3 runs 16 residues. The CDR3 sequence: CASSPQVGTMYNEQFF. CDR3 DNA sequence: TGTGCCAGCAGCCCCCAGGTGGGGACTATGTACAATGAGCAGTTCTTC.

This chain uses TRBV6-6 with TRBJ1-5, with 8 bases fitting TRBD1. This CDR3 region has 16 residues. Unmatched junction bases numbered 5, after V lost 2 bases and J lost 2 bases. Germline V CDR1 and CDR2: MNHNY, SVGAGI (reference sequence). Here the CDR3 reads CASSYPTTGGNQPQHF. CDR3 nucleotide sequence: TGTGCCAGCAGTTACCCGACGACAGGGGGCAATCAGCCCCAGCATTTT.

CDR3 DNA sequence: TGTGCCAGCAGCGTAGTTGGAGGTTATGGAGATACGCAGTATTTT. Translation: CASSVVGGYGDTQYF. V usage is TRBV9 and J usage is TRBJ2-3, with D tentatively TRBD2 (5 bases). In germline, CDR1 is SGDLS, CDR2 YYNGEE. The CDR3 runs 15 residues. V lost 0 bases, J lost 5 bases, and 13 bases lay in between.

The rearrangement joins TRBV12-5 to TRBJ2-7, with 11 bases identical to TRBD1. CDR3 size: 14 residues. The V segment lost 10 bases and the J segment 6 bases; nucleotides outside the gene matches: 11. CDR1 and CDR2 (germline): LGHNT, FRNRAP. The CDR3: CAIELGQGALEQYF. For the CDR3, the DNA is TGTGCTATCGAACTTGGACAGGGGGCCCTCGAGCAGTACTTC.

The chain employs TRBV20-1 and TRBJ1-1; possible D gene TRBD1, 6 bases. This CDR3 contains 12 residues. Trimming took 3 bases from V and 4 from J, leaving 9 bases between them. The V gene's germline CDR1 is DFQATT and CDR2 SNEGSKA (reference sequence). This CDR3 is CSASEGGTEAFF. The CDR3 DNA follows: TGCAGTGCTAGTGAAGGGGGCACTGAAGCTTTCTTT.

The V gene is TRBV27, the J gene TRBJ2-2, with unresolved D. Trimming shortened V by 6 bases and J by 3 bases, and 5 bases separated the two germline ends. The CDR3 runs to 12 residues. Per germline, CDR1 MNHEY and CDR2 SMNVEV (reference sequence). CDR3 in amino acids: CASRRYTGELFF. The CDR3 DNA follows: TGTGCCAGCAGGCGATACACCGGGGAGCTGTTTTTT.

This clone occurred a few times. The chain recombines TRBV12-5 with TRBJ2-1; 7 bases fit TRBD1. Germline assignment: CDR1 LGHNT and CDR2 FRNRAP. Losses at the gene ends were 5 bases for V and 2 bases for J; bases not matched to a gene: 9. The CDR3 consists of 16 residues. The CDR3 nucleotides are TGTGCTAGTGGTGGCAAAGGACAGGTCACCTACAATGAGCAGTTCTTC. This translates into CASGGKGQVTYNEQFF.